This record looks at one TCR beta chain sequence and its context. There were 200,000 CFSE-labeled responder cells plated together with 200,000 irradiated, violet-dye-labeled stimulator cells. Sorting of proliferating CFSE-low CD3+CD4+ and CD3+CD8+ responders took place after the reaction. This specimen comes from a study of graft-versus-host responses after intestinal transplantation. Turning to the study itself: Recipients across the board were started on anti-thymocyte globulin induction, then kept on tacrolimus and steroids for roughly 3 years. The study's findings and limits: Researchers found peak circulating GvH clone levels linked to early post-transplant HvG declines. Present in recipient marrow, GvH clones included some that appeared first in ileum or blood.

The data were produced by immunoSEQ multiplex PCR, yet TCRdb's version contains in-frame clones alone and is incomplete. The data contain 5,500 to 6,500 clones, about 32% of them seen just once; the ten biggest clones take up about 33%. Germline V gene lookup returns CDR1 DFQATT and CDR2 SNEGSKA (reference sequence). With 1 base removed from V and 15 bases from J, the gap between germline ends came to 10 bases. This CDR3 is built from 10 residues. Specimen: alloreactive CD8+ T cells from a mixed lymphocyte reaction culture, collected before intestinal transplant. Described subset: CFSE-low proliferating T cells sorted from roughly 6-day pre-transplant mixed lymphocyte reaction (GvH or HvG direction). The receptor comes from a human patient who received an intestinal transplant. This rearrangement joins TRBV20-1 to TRBJ2-1; D ambiguous. In DNA form, the CDR3 reads TGCAGTGCTAGAGTCCCCCCCCGGTTCTTC. Translating it yields CSARVPPRFF.